This is a list of T cell receptor beta chains from one sample in a study of neurological immune-mediated disorders. MiXCR, applied by TCRdb to the 5' RACE reads, yields one record per CDR3 protein. Of 40,000 to 45,000 distinct CDR3 sequences detected, about 6.9% appear once; the ten largest clones hold around 0.52%. Sample: CD4+ T cells from blood. The receptor source for this set is a woman between 35 and 50 years old in good health. CDR3s include the opening cysteine and the closing phenylalanine or tryptophan. D genes are given only for firm matches. Each size is once, few or many counts, or a class when the clone is expanded.

many	TRBV5-1	NA	TRBJ2-7	TGCGCCAGCAGCCCCGACAGCTCCGTGGGGGAGCAGTACTTC	CASSPDSSVGEQYF
many	TRBV10-3	NA	TRBJ2-7	TGTGCCATCAGTGAGTCTACAGGACCTAGCTACGAGCAGTACTTC	CAISESTGPSYEQYF
many	TRBV6-5	TRBD2	TRBJ2-7	TGTGCCAGCAGTTTCTCGGGACTAGCGGGATCGGCTTCCTACGAGCAGTACTTC	CASSFSGLAGSASYEQYF
many	TRBV5-1	NA	TRBJ2-1	TGCGCCAGCAGCTCCCTTAGCGCCAGCTCCTACAATGAGCAGTTCTTC	CASSSLSASSYNEQFF
many	TRBV5-1	TRBD1	TRBJ1-4	TGCGCCAGCAGCCCCGACAGGGGCAGGGGTGAAAAACTGTTTTTT	CASSPDRGRGEKLFF
many	TRBV7-2	NA	TRBJ2-7	TGTGCCAGCAGCGTAGCCGGGACTGGAGCCTCCGAGCAGTACTTC	CASSVAGTGASEQYF
many	TRBV20-1	TRBD2	TRBJ2-3	TGCAGTGCTGGGAGCGGGAGTATTTTAGATACGCAGTATTTT	CSAGSGSILDTQYF
many	TRBV5-1	TRBD1	TRBJ2-2	TGCGCCAGCAGCTTGGGACCCCCGGGACAGGCGAACACCGGGGAGCTGTTTTTT	CASSLGPPGQANTGELFF
many	TRBV20-1	TRBD2	TRBJ2-3	TGCAGTGCTCGCGTGCCTAGCGGGAGTTCGGATACGCAGTATTTT	CSARVPSGSSDTQYF
many	TRBV20-1	TRBD1	TRBJ2-7	TGCAGTGCCGACTCCGGGACAGGGGGCCTGGAGCAGTACTTC	CSADSGTGGLEQYF
many	TRBV5-1	TRBD2	TRBJ2-7	TGCGCCAGCAGCTTGACTAGCGGGGGTTATTACGAGCAGTACTTC	CASSLTSGGYYEQYF
many	TRBV7-8	NA	TRBJ2-5	TGTGCCAGCAGCTCAAAGGACATGGCAAGTTCGGAGACCCAGTACTTC	CASSSKDMASSETQYF
many	TRBV6-1	NA	TRBJ2-7	TGTGCCAGCAGTGAGTACACCCCACCCTCCTACGAGCAGTACTTC	CASSEYTPPSYEQYF
many	TRBV6-5	TRBD2	TRBJ2-7	TGTGCCAGCAGTTCGGGCGGGAGTCTTACGGAGCAGTACTTC	CASSSGGSLTEQYF
few	TRBV15	TRBD2	TRBJ2-1	TGTGCCACCAGCAGAGACGGGGGAGGGCCTCTATATGAGCAGTTCTTC	CATSRDGGGPLYEQFF
many	TRBV6-6	TRBD2	TRBJ2-3	TGTGCCAGCAGCCGACTAGCGGGAGGAACAGATACGCAGTATTTT	CASSRLAGGTDTQYF
many	TRBV2	NA	TRBJ2-1	TGTGCCAGCAGTGAAGGATTTTCCTACAATGAGCAGTTCTTC	CASSEGFSYNEQFF
many	TRBV20-1	TRBD2	TRBJ2-1	TGCAGTGCTAGAGATGGAAGCGGGACCAGCTCCTACAATGAGCAGTTCTTC	CSARDGSGTSSYNEQFF
many	TRBV20-1	NA	TRBJ1-6	TGCAGTGCGCCTGAGAGAGCCTCGGGGTCACCCCTCCACTTT	CSAPERASGSPLHF
many	TRBV7-8	TRBD1	TRBJ1-1	TGTGCCAGCGAGTCCCGGGACAGGGGGTCGAACACTGAAGCTTTCTTT	CASESRDRGSNTEAFF
many	TRBV20-1	TRBD1	TRBJ1-1	TGCAGTGGTAGCCTGGACAGGAGGGCTGAAGCTTTCTTT	CSGSLDRRAEAFF
many	TRBV9	NA	TRBJ2-5	TGTGCCAGCAGCCCCCACGGGTGGGAGACCCAGTACTTC	CASSPHGWETQYF
many	TRBV6-2/TRBV6-3	TRBD1	TRBJ1-2	TGTGCCAGCACCTTACATGGGACAGGGGACGGCTACACCTTC	CASTLHGTGDGYTF
many	TRBV20-1	TRBD2	TRBJ2-5	TGCAGTGCTAGAGACGGCGGGAGGGGTGAGACCCAGTACTTC	CSARDGGRGETQYF